This T cell receptor (beta chain) was found in a study of cytomegalovirus exposure and HLA in healthy donors. Whole-study context: Roughly 77 million unique TCRs from HLA-typed donors made up an early data release. General observations from the study: TCR beta V- and J-gene trimming, according to a later analysis, was linked to a missense DCLRE1C variant.

In the PCR, 60 Vbeta and 13 Jbeta primers were used. The data were produced by immunoSEQ multiplex PCR, yet TCRdb's version contains in-frame clones alone and is incomplete. The sample has some 150,000 clones; around 80% are singletons. Healthy bone marrow donors formed the donor group. To note about this clone: Its antigen is not identified.

This receptor was taken from a woman in her twenties or thirties in good health and CMV-seropositive. Specimen: PBMCs.

The CDR3 loop is CASSLDGSQYGYTF. The CDR3 nucleotides are TGCGCCAGCAGCTTGGACGGTAGCCAATATGGCTACACCTTC. V and J are TRBV5-1 and TRBJ1-2; D ambiguous. V lost 0 bases and J 5 bases, leaving 11 bases between the germline ends. This CDR3 comprises 14 residues. Germline CDR1 and CDR2: SGHRS and YFSETQ.